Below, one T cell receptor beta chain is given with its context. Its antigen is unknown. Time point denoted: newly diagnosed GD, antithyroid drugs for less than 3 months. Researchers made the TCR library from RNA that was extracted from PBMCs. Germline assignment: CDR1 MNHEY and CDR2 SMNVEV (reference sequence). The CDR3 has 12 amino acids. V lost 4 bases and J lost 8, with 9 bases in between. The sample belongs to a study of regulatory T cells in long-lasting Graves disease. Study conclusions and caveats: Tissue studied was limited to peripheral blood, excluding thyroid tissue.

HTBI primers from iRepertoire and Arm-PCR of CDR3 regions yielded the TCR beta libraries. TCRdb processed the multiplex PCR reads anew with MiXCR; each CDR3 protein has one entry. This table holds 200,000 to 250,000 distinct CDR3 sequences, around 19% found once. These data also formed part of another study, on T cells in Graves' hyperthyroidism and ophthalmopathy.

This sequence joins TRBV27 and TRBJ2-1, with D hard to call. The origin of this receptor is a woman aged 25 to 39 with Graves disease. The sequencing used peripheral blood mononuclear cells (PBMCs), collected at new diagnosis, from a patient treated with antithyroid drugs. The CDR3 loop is CASSSRTYEQFF. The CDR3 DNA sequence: TGTGCCAGCAGTTCACGGACGTATGAGCAGTTCTTC.